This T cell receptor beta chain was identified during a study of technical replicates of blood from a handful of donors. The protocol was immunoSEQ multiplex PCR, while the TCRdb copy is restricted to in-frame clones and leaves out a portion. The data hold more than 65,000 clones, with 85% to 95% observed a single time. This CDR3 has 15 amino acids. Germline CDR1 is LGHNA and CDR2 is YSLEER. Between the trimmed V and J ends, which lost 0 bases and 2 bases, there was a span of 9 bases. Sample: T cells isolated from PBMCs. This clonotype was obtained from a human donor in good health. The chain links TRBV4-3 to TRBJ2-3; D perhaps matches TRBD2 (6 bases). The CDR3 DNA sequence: TGCGCCAGCAGCCAAGAGTGGGGGGTCACAGATACGCAGTATTTT. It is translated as CASSQEWGVTDTQYF.